This T cell receptor beta chain was captured in a study of OX40 agonist ivuxolimab in advanced cancers. Background on the study: Dose-escalation cases comprised hepatocellular carcinoma, melanoma, renal cell or head and neck cancer.

The V end was cut by 4 bases, the J end by 11 bases, with 14 bases between. Germline V gives CDR1 MGHRA, CDR2 YSYEKL. This CDR3 comprises 12 residues. The cohort excluded patients with autoimmune disease history or systemic immunosuppression. There are a few counts of this clone. No antigen is known for it. TCRdb keeps only in-frame clones here, not all; method: immunoSEQ multiplex PCR. The data hold approximately 35,000 clones, with 70% to 80% observed a single time. Broader study findings: Among some nonresponders, normalized T-cell clonal expansion was also low. Antigen specificity was not determined for the expanded peripheral T cells.

The source of this sequence is an adult with an advanced solid tumor such as melanoma, head and neck, liver or kidney cancer. The chain recombines TRBV4-1 with TRBJ1-2, with D maybe TRBD1 (6 bases). Sequenced material: CD4+ or CD8+ T cells sorted from blood, taken in a trial of the OX40 agonist ivuxolimab. In nucleotides, the CDR3 is TGCGCCAGCAGCCGGCCAGGGGAGGCTTACACCTTC. Protein product: CASSRPGEAYTF.